This TCR beta chain came from a study of CD8 T cells in Susac syndrome (dated by TCRdb to between 2018 and 2021). For the wider study: The study used repertoire sequencing to test whether antigen drove CD8+ T cell activation and differentiation in Susac syndrome. CD8+ T cell repertoire clonality was compared between 12 healthy donors, approximately 14 Susac syndrome patients and 15 multiple sclerosis patients.

This clonotype has a handful of counts. Its antigen remains undetermined. No quality values exist for individual bases; no much larger clone is one base distant. RNA was extracted with the RNeasy kit and 0.5 to 1 ug was reverse transcribed using random hexamers. The immunoSEQ multiplex PCR assay, covering 54 Vbeta and 13 Jbeta segments, was used to amplify TCR beta CDR3 regions. To correct PCR amplification bias, a synthetic template baseline was used for both primer optimization and computational correction. In the original analysis: Only productive sequences were kept, with reads annotated to V, D and J genes according to IMGT and analyzed in immunoSEQ Analyzer. To calculate clonality, Shannon entropy was normalized by log2 of the number of productive unique sequences and then subtracted from one. For each patient and control, public and private clones were evaluated within the 100 most prevalent clones. Clones were defined as Susac-specific when absent from the healthy and MS cohorts, from about 1,100 published viral clones and from other ImmuneACCESS disease sequences. The public reads were reanalyzed by TCRdb: fastp trimming at Q25, MiXCR alignment, in-frame beta chains only. When rows share a CDR3 protein, they turn into one entry using the most common DNA and genes. These V and J calls originate from TCRdb's pipeline instead of the authors' own analysis. This sample holds around 280,000 distinct CDR3 sequences; around 83% were observed only once. Jointly, the top ten make up over 0.1% of the sample.

From a lookup of the germline V gene, CDR1 and CDR2 are SNHLY and FYNNEI. The CDR3, cysteine through phenylalanine, is 12 amino acids long. Only CDR3 DNA remains: 36 bases, in frame from the first base. V and J lose 6 bases and 1 base, and a span of 6 bases separates them. What the study reported, not specific to this receptor: The number of individuals in the TCR sequencing and HLA analysis was recognized as being relatively small.

Peripheral blood CD8+ and CD4+ T cells from healthy donors, Susac syndrome patients and multiple sclerosis patients were profiled by high-throughput TCR beta sequencing. The multiple sclerosis controls were treatment-naive patients who had stable or active relapsing-remitting disease and met the revised McDonald criteria. Bulk CD8+ and CD4+ T cells were purified by magnetic negative isolation, while CD8+ TEMRA cells were enriched using FACS. Blood was drawn into EDTA tubes, processed within 24 hours, and PBMCs were isolated by density gradient centrifugation. PBMCs destined for TCR sequencing were cryopreserved in liquid nitrogen and later thawed in a 37 °C water bath. A purity of at least 90% was achieved for sorted or isolated CD4+, CD8+ and CD8+ TEMRA cells.

The specimen was CD8+ T cells from PBMCs. The rearrangement combines TRBV2 with TRBJ1-1; a confident D gene designation cannot be given. This TCR was sampled from a human donor with multiple sclerosis. This receptor has the CDR3 CASRVRNTEAFF. The nucleotide sequence is given as TGTGCCAGCAGGGTAAGGAACACTGAAGCTTTCTTT.